This T cell receptor beta chain was sequenced for a study of CD8+CD57+ T cells in acquired aplastic anemia. Whole-study context: Mean DNA quantity obtained from sorted CD4+ and CD8+ cells was around 2.9 ug.

Worth noting for this clonotype: The antigen is undetermined. At one of its ends the junction is not consistent with the germline gene, which may arise from a read error.

For CDR3 and TCR beta VDJ profiling, genomic DNA was the template used. TCRdb reprocessed the reads with MiXCR, giving one entry per CDR3 protein. The data hold 150,000 to 200,000 distinct CDR3 sequences, with under 55% observed a single time. Findings of the study overall: Simpson's diversity of CD8+ cells was not significantly different in patients compared with controls. The study identified about 30 CD8+ CDR3 sequences shared by patients and controls.

The CDR3 has 12 amino acids. The germline V gene encodes CDR1 SGDLS and CDR2 YYNGEE. It was patients with CD8+CD57+ cell expansion by flow cytometry who were chosen for sequencing. When blood sampling took place, the patients had received no therapy. This TCR derives from a human donor with aplastic anemia. Sequencing was performed on sorted CD4+, CD8+, or CD8+CD57+ T cells (not recorded which) from PBMCs. This chain uses TRBV9 with TRBJ2-7; tentative D call: TRBD2 (5 bases). For the CDR3, the DNA is TGTGCCAGCAGCCCAGCGAGTAGCGTGCAGTACTTT. Its translation: CASSPASSVQYF.